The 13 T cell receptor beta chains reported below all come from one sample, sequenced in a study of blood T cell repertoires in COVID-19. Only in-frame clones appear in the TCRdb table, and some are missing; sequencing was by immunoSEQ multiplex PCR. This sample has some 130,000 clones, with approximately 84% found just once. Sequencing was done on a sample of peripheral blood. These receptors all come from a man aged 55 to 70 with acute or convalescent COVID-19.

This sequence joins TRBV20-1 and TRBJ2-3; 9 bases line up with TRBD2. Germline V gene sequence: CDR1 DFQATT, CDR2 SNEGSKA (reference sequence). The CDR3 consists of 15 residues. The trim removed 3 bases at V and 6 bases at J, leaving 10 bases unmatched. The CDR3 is CSASPGSGRSDTQYF. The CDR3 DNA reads TGCAGTGCTAGTCCCGGTAGCGGGAGATCTGATACGCAGTATTTT.

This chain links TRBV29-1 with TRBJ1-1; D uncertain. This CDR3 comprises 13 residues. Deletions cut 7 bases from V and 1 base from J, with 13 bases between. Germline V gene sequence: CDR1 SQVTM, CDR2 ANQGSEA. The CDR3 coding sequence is TGCAGCGCCCACCGCGGAGGGAACACTGAAGCTTTCTTT. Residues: CSAHRGGNTEAFF.

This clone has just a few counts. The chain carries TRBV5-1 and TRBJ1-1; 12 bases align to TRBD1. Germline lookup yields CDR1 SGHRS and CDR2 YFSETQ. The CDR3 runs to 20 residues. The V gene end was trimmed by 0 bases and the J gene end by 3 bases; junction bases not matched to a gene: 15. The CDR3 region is CASSLELLGTGGAGHTEAFF. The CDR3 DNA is TGCGCCAGCAGCTTGGAGTTGTTAGGGACAGGGGGCGCAGGGCACACTGAAGCTTTCTTT.

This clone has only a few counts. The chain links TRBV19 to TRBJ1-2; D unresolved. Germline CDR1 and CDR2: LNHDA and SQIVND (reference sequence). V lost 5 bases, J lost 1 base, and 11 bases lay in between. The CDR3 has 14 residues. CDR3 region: CASSWQSGNYGYTF. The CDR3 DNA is TGTGCCAGTAGTTGGCAGTCGGGTAACTATGGCTACACCTTC.

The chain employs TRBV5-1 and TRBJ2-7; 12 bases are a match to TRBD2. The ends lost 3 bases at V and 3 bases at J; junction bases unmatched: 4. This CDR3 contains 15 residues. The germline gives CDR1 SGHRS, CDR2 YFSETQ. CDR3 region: CASSSRLAGVYEQYF. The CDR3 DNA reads TGCGCCAGCAGCTCCAGACTAGCGGGGGTCTACGAGCAGTACTTC. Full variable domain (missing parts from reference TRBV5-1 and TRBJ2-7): KAGVTQTPRYLIKTRGQQVTLSCSPISGHRSVSWYQQTPGQGLQFLFEYFSETQRNKGNFPGRFSGRQFSNSRSEMNVSTLELGDSALYLCASSSRLAGVYEQYFGPGTRLTVT.

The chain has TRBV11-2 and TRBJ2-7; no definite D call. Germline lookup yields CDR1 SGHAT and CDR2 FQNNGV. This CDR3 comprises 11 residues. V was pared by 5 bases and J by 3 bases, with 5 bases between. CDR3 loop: CASSMSYEQYF. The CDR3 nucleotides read TGTGCCAGCAGCATGAGCTACGAGCAGTACTTC.

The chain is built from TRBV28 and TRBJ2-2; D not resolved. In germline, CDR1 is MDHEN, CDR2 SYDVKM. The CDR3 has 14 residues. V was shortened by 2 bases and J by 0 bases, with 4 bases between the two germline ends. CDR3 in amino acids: CASSLVANTGELFF. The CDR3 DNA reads TGTGCCAGCAGTTTAGTCGCGAACACCGGGGAGCTGTTTTTT.

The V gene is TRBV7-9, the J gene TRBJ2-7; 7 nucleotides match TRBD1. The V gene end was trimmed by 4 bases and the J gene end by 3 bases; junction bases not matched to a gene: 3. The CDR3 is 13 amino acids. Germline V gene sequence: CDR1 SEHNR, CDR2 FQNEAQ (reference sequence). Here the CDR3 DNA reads TGTGCCAGCAGCTCCCGGGACAGCTACGAGCAGTACTTC. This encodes CASSSRDSYEQYF.

CDR3 region: CASKRQGAGNTEAFF. CDR3 DNA sequence: TGTGCCAGCAAAAGACAGGGGGCTGGGAACACTGAAGCTTTCTTT. V is TRBV2 and J is TRBJ1-1; 10 nucleotides line up with TRBD1. Germline loops: CDR1 SNHLY, CDR2 FYNNEI. The CDR3 has 15 amino acids. The ends lost 7 bases at V and 1 base at J; junction bases unmatched: 6.

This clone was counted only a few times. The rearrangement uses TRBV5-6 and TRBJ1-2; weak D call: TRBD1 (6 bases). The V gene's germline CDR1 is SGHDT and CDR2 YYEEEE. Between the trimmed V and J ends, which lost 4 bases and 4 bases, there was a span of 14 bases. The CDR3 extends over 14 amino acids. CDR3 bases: TGTGCCAGCAGCACGACAGGATTTAGCTATGGCTACACCTTC. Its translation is CASSTTGFSYGYTF.

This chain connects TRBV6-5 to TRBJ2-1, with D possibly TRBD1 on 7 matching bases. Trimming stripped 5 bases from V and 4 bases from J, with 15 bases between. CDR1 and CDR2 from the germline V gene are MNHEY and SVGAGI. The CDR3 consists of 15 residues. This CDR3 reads CASSRQGLGYNEQFF. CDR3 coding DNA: TGTGCCAGCAGTCGACAGGGACTGGGATACAATGAGCAGTTCTTC.

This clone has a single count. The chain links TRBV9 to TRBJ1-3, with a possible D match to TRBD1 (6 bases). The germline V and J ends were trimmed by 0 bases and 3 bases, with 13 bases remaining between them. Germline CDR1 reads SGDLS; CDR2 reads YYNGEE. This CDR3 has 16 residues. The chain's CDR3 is CASSVDGGLVGNTIYF. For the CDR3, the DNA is TGTGCCAGCAGCGTAGACGGGGGGCTAGTTGGAAACACCATATATTTT.

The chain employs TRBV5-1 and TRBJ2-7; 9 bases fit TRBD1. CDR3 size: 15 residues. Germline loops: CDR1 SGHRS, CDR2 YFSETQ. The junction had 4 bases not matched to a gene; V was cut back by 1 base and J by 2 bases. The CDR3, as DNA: TGCGCCAGCAGCTTGCGGACAGGGGACGCCTACGAGCAGTACTTC. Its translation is CASSLRTGDAYEQYF.